This T cell receptor beta chain appears in the sequencing data of a study of blood T cell repertoires in COVID-19. Background on the study: COVID-19 samples collected from the United States, Italy and Spain covered acute and convalescent phases.

CDR1 SGDLS and CDR2 YYNGEE come from the germline V gene. Between the trimmed V and J ends, which lost 0 bases and 9 bases, there was a span of 7 bases. The CDR3 length is 13 residues. Authors' processing steps: Reference gene primer amplification gave nucleated cell count estimates. The table came from immunoSEQ multiplex PCR; TCRdb's copy has only in-frame clones and leaves some out. That table gives V, J and clone size, and the DNA gave D and trimming. The sample has over 300,000 clones; about 89% are singletons. Turning to this clone: This specimen includes other DNA sequences encoding the same CDR3.

The TCR sequence derives from a man in his forties with acute or convalescent COVID-19. The sequencing input was peripheral blood. The rearrangement links TRBV9 to TRBJ1-6; D might be TRBD1 (5 bases). This CDR3 is CASSVGGGSPLHF. The CDR3 nucleotides read TGTGCCAGCAGCGTAGGGGGCGGTTCACCCCTCCACTTT.